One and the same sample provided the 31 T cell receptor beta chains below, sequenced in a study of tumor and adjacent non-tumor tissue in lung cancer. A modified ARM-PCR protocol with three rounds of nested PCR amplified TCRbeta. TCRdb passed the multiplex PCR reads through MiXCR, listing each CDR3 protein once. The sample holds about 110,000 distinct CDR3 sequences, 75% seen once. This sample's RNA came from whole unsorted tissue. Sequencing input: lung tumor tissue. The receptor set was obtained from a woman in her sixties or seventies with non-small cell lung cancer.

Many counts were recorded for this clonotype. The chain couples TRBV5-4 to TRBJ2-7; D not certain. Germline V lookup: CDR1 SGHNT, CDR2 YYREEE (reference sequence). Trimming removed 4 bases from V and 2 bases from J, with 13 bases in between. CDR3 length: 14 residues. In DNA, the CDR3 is TGTGCCAGCAGCAATAAGGAGCGCCCCTACGAGCAGTACTTC. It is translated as CASSNKERPYEQYF.

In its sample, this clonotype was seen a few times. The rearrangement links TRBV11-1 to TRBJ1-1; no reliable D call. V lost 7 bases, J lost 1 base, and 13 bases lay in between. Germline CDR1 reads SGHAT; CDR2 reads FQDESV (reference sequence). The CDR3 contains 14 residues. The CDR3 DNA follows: TGTGCCAGCAATTTAGGACGGGGGAACACTGAAGCTTTCTTT. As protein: CASNLGRGNTEAFF.

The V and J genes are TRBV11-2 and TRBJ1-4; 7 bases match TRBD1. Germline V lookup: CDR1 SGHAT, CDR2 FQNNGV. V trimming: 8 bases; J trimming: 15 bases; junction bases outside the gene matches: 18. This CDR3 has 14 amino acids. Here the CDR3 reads CASAPGTVPGKMFF. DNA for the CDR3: TGTGCCAGCGCTCCTGGGACAGTGCCAGGGAAAATGTTTTTT.

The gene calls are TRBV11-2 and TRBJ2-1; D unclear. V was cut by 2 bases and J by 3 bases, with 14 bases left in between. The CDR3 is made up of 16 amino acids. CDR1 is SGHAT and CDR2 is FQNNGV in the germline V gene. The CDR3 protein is CASSLKWSSNYNEQFF. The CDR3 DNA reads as TGTGCCAGCAGCTTAAAGTGGTCCAGCAACTACAATGAGCAGTTCTTC.

CDR3 DNA sequence: TGTGCCATCAGCGGGACAAGGGTCGACAAGCAGTACTTC. It specifies CAISGTRVDKQYF. This chain joins TRBV10-3 and TRBJ2-7, with D tentatively TRBD1 (6 bases). The V and J ends lost 6 bases and 8 bases respectively, with 17 bases between them. The CDR3 consists of 13 residues. Germline CDR1 is ENHRY and CDR2 is SYGVKD.

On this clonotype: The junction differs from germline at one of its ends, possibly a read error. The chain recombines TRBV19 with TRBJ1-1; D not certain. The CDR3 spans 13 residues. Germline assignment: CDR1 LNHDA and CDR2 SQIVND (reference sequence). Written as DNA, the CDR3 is TGTGCCAATAGTAAGGGAAGGCACACTGAAGCTTTCTTT. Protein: CANSKGRHTEAFF. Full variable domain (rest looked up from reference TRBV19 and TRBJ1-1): DGGITQSPKYLFRKEGQNVTLSCEQNLNHDAMYWYRQDPGQGLRLIYYSQIVNDFQKGDIAEGYSVSREKKESFPLTVTSAQKNPTAFYLCANSKGRHTEAFFGQGTRLTVV.

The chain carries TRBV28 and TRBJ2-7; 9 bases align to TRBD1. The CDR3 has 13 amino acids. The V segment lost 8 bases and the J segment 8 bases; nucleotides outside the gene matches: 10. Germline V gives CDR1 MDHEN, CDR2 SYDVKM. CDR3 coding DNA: TGTGCCAGCCATCCCGGGACAGGGTACAAGCAGTACTTC. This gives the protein CASHPGTGYKQYF.

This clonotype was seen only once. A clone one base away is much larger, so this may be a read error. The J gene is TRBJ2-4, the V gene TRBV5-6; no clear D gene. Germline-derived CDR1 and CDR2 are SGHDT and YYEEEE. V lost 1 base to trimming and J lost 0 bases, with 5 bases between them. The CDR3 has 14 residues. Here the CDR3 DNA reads TGTGCCAGCAGCTTGAAGCTAGCCAAAAACATTCAGTACTTC. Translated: CASSLKLAKNIQYF.

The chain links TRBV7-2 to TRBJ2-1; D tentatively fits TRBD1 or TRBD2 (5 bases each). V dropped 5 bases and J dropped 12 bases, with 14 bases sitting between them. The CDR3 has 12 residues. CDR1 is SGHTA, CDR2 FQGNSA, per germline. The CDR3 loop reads CASSPSGPAQFF. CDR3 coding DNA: TGTGCCAGCAGCCCGTCGGGGCCTGCGCAGTTCTTC.

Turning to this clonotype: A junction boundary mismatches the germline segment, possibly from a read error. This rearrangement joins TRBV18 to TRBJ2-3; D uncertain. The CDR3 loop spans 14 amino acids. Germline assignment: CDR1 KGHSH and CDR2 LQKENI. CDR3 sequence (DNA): TGTGCTAGCTCCGCCTCATCCTCCGCAGATACGCAGTATTTT. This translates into CASSASSSADTQYF.

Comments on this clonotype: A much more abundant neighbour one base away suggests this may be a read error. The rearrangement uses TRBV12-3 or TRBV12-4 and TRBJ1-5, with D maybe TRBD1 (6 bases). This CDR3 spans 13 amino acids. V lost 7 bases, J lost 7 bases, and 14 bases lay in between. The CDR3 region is CASNRSQGQPQHF. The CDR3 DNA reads TGTGCCAGCAATCGAAGCCAGGGGCAGCCCCAGCATTTT.

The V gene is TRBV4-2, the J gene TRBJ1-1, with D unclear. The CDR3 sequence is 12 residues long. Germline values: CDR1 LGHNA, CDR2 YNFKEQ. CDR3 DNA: TGTGTCATCAGCCAAGGGAGCACTGAAGCTTTCTTT. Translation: CVISQGSTEAFF.

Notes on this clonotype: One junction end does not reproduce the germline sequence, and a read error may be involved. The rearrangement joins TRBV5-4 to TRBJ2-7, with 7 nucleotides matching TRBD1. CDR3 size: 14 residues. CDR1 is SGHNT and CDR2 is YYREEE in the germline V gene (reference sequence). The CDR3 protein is CVSSMGQFFYEQYF. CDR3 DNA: TGTGTCAGCAGCATGGGACAGTTCTTCTACGAGCAGTACTTC.

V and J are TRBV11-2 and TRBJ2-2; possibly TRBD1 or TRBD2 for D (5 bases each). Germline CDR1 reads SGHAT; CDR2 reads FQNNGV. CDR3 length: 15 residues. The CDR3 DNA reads TGTGTCGACAGCTGGGGAGTGGCTTCGCCTTGGGAGCTGTTTTTT. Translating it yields CVDSWGVASPWELFF.

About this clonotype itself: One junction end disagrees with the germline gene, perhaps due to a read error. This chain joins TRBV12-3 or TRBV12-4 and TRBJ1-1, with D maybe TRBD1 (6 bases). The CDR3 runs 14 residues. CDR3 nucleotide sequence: TGTGCCATCAGTAAGGGCCAGAAACAGGGCTGGGATTTCTTT. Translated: CAISKGQKQGWDFF.

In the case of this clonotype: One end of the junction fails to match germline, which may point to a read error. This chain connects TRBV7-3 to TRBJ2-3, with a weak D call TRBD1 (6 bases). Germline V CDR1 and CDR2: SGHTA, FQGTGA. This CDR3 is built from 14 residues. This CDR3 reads CASSRGQSTYTQYF. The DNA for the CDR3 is TGTGCCAGCAGCCGAGGACAGAGCACATATACGCAGTATTTT. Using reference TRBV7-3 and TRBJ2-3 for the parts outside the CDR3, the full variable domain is GAGVSQTPSNKVTEKGKYVELRCDPISGHTALYWYRQSLGQGPEFLIYFQGTGAADDSGLPNDRFFAVRPEGSVSTLKIQRTERGDSAVYLCASSRGQSTYTQYFGPGTRLTVL.

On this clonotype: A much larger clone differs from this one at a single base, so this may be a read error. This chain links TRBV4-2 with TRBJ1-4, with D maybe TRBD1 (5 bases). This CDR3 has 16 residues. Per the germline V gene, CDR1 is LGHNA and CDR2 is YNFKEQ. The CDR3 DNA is TGTGACAGCAGCCAAGTGACAGTTGCAACTAATGAAAAACTGTTTTTT. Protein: CDSSQVTVATNEKLFF.

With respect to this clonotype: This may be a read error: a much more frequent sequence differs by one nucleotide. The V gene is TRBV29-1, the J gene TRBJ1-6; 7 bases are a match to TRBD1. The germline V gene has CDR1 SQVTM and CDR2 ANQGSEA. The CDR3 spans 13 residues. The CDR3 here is CSVQIGGGSPLRF. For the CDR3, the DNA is TGCAGCGTTCAGATAGGGGGCGGCTCACCCCTCCGCTTT.

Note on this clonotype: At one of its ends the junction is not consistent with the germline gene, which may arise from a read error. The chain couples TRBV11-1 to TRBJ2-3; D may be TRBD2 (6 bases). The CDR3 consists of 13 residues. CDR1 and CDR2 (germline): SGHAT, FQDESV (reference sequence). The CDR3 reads CASSLLAKDTHNF. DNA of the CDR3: TGTGCCAGCAGCTTACTAGCGAAAGATACGCATAATTTT.

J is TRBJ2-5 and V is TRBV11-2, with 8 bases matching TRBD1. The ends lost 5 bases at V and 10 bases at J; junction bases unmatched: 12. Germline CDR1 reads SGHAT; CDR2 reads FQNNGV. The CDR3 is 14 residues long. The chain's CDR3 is CASSQGQGMGFQYF. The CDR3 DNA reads TGTGCCAGCAGCCAAGGACAGGGCATGGGGTTCCAGTACTTC.

CDR3 amino acids: CASSLAAGGDTGELFF. CDR3 nucleotides: TGTGCCAGCAGCTTAGCGGCGGGAGGAGACACCGGGGAGCTGTTTTTT. This sequence joins TRBV7-9 and TRBJ2-2, with 8 positions matching TRBD2. The ends lost 0 bases at V and 3 bases at J; junction bases unmatched: 3. From germline, CDR1 is SEHNR and CDR2 FQNEAQ (reference sequence). CDR3 size: 16 residues.

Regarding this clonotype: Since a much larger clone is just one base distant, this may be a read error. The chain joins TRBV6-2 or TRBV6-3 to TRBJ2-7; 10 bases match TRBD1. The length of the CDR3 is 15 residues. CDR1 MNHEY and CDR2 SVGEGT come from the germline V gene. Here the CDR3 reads CASSYSGQGLYGQYF. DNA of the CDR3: TGTGCCAGCAGTTACTCGGGACAGGGGCTCTACGGGCAGTACTTC.

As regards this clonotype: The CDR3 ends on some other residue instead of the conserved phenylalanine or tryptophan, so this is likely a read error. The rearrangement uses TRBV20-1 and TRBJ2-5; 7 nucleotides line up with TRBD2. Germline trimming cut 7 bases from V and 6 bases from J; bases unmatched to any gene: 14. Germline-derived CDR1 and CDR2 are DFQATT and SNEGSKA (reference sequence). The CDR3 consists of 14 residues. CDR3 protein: CSVGGGGSPQTQYL. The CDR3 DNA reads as TGCAGTGTTGGGGGGGGGGGTTCCCCCCAGACCCAGTACTTA.

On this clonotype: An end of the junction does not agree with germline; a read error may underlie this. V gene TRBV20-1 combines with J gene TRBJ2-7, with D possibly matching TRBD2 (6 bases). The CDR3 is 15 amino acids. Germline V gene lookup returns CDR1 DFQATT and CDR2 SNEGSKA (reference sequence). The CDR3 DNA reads TGCAATGCTAGAGATTTGGGTAGCGGCTCCTACGAGCAGTACTTC. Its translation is CNARDLGSGSYEQYF.

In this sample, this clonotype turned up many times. For the CDR3, the DNA is TGTGCCACCAGTGATTCGAGAGCGGGAGATACGCAGTATTTT. It codes for CATSDSRAGDTQYF. The chain couples TRBV24-1 to TRBJ2-3; D perhaps matches TRBD2 (6 bases). Germline lookup yields CDR1 KGHDR and CDR2 SFDVKD. The CDR3 totals 14 residues. Trimming left V 2 bases short and J 5 bases short, with 10 bases between.

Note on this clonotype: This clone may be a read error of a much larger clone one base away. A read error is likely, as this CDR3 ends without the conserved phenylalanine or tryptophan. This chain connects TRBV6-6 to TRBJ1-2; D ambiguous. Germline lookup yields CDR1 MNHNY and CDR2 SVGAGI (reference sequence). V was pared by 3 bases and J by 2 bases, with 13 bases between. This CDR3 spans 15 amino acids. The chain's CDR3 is CASSYLGGINYGYTL. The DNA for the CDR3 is TGTGCCAGCAGTTATCTGGGAGGGATAAACTATGGCTACACCCTC.

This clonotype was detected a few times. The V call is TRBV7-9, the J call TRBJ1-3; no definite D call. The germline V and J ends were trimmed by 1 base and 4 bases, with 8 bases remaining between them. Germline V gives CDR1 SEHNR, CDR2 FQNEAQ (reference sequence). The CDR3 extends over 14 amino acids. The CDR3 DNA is TGTGCCAGCAGCTTAGGGCGACGGGGAAACACCATATATTTT. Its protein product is CASSLGRRGNTIYF.

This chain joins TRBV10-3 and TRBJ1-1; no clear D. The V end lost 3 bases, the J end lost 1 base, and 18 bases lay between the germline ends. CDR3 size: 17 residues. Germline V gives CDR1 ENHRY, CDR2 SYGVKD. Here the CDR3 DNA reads TGTGCCATCAGTGATGCTAAGAGTGAGGGATGGAACACTGAAGCTTTCTTT. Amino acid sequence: CAISDAKSEGWNTEAFF.

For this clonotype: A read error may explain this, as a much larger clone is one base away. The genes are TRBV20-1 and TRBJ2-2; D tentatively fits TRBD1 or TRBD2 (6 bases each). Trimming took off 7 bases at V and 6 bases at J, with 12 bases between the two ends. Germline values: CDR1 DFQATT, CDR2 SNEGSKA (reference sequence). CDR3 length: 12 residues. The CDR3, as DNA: TGCAGTGGCCGGAGGGGGGCCGGGGAGCTGTTTTTT. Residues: CSGRRGAGELFF.

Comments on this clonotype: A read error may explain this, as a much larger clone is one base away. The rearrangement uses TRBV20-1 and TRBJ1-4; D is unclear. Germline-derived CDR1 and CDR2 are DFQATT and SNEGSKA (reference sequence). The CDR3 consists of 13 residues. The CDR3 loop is CGSPRDSNEKQFF. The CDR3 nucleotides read TGCGGGTCACCCCGGGATTCGAATGAAAAACAGTTTTTT.

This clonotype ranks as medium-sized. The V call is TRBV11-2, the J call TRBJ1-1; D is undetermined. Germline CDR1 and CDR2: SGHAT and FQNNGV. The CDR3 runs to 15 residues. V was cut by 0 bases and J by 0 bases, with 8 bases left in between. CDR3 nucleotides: TGTGCCAGCAGCTTAGACCCCAGCATGAACACTGAAGCTTTCTTT. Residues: CASSLDPSMNTEAFF.